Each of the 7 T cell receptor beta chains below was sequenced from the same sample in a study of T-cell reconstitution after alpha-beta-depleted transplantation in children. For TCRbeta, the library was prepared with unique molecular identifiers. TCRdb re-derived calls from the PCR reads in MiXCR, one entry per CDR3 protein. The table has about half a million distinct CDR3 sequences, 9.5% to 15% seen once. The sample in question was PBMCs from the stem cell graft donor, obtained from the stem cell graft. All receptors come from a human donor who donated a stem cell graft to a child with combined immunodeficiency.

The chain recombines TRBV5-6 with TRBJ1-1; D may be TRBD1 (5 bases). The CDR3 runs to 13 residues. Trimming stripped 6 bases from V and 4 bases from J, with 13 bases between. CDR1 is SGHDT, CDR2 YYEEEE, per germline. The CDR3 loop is CASTPGTFTEAFF. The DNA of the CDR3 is TGTGCCAGCACTCCCGGGACCTTCACTGAAGCTTTCTTT.

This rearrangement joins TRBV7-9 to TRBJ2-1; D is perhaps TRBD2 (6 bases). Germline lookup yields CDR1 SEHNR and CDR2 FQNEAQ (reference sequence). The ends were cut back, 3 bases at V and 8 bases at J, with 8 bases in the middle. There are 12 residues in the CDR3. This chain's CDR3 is CASSFWEDEQFF. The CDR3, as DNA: TGTGCCAGCAGCTTTTGGGAGGATGAGCAGTTCTTC.

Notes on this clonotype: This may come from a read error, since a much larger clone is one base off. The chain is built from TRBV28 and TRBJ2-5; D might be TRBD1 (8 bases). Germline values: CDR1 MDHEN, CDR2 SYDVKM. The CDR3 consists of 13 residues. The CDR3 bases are TGTGTCAGCAGTATACAGGGGGGGGAGACCCAGTACTTC. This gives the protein CVSSIQGGETQYF.

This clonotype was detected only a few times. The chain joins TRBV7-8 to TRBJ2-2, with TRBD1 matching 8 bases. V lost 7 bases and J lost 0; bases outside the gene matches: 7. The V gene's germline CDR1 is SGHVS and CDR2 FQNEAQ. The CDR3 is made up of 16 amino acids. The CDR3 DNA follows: TGTGCCAGCATCAAGAGACAGGGGCCGAACACCGGGGAGCTGTTTTTT. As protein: CASIKRQGPNTGELFF.

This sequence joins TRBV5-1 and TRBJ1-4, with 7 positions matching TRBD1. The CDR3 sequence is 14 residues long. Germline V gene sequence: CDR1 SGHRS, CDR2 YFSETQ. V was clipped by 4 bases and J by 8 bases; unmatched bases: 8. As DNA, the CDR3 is TGCGCCAGCAGCCTGGGGGACAGTAAAGAAAAACTGTTTTTT. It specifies CASSLGDSKEKLFF.

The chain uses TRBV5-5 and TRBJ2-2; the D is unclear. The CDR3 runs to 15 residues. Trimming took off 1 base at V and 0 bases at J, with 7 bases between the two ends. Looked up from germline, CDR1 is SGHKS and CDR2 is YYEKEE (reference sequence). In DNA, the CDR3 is TGTGCCAGCAGCTTGTTGTCGGCGAACACCGGGGAGCTGTTTTTT. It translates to CASSLLSANTGELFF.

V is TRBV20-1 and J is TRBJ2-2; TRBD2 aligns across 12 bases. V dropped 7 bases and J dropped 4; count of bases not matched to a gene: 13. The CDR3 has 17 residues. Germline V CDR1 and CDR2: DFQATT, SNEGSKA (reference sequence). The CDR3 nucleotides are TGCAGTGTCACGAGGGGACTAGCGGGTCACATCACCGGGGAGCTGTTTTTT. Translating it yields CSVTRGLAGHITGELFF.